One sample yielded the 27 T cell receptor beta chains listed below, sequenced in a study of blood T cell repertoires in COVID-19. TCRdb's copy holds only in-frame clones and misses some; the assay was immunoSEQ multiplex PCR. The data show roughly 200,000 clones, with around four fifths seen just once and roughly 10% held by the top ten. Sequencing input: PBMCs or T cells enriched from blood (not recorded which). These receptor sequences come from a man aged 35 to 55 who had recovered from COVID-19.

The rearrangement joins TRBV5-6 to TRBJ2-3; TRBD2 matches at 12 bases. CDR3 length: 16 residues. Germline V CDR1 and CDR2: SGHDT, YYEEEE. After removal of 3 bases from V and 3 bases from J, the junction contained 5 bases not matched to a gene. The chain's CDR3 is CASSSGLAGRTDTQYF. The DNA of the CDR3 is TGTGCCAGCAGCTCTGGACTAGCGGGGAGGACAGATACGCAGTATTTT.

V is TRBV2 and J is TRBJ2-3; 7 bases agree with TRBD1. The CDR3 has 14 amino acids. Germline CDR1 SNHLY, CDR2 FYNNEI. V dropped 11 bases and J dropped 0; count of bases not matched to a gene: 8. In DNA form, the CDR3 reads TGTGCCGTAGGAAGGGACAGAAGCACAGATACGCAGTATTTT. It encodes CAVGRDRSTDTQYF. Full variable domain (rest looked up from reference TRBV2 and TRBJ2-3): EPEVTQTPSHQVTQMGQEVILRCVPISNHLYFYWYRQILGQKVEFLVSFYNNEISEKSEIFDDQFSVERPDGSNFTLKIRSTKLEDSAMYFCAVGRDRSTDTQYFGPGTRLTVL.

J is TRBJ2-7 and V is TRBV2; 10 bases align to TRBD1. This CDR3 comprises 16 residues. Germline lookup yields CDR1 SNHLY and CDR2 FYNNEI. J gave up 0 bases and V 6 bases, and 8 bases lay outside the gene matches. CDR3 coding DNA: TGTGCCAGCAGCTCCTCAAGGACAGGGGGCTCCTACGAGCAGTACGTC. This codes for CASSSSRTGGSYEQYV.

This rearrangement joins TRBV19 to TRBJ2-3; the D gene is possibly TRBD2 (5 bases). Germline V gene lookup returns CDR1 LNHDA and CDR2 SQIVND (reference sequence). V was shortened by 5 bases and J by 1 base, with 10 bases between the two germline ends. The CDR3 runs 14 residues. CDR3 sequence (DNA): TGTGCCAGTAGTGACTATTTGGGCACAGATACGCAGTATTTT. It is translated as CASSDYLGTDTQYF.

This CDR3 reads CASSPDNSGANVLTF. CDR3 DNA: TGTGCCAGCAGTCCCGACAACTCTGGGGCCAACGTCCTGACTTTC. V is TRBV27 and J is TRBJ2-6; D gene uncertain. Trimming pared 5 bases from V and 0 bases from J, leaving 8 bases between. The CDR3 extends over 15 amino acids. Germline V gene sequence: CDR1 MNHEY, CDR2 SMNVEV (reference sequence).

The CDR3 sequence: CASSSSLGTRGPGELFF. CDR3 nucleotides: TGTGCCAGCAGCTCCTCCCTAGGGACTAGGGGCCCCGGGGAGCTGTTTTTT. This chain connects TRBV9 to TRBJ2-2; 8 positions match TRBD2. V trimming: 4 bases; J trimming: 6 bases; junction bases outside the gene matches: 14. The V gene's germline CDR1 is SGDLS and CDR2 YYNGEE. The CDR3 runs 17 residues.

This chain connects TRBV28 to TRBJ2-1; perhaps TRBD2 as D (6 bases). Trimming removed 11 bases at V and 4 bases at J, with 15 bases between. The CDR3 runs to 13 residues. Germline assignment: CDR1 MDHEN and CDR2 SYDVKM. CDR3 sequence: CAAGKLLYNEQFF. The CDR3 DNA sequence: TGTGCCGCGGGAAAGCTTTTGTACAATGAGCAGTTCTTC.

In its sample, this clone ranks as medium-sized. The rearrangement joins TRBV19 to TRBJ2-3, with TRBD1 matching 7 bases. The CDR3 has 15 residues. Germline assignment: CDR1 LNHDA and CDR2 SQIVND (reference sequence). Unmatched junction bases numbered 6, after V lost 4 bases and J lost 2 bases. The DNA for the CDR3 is TGTGCCAGTAGTACCCGGGACAGATACACAGATACGCAGTATTTT. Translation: CASSTRDRYTDTQYF. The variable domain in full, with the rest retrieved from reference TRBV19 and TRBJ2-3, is DGGITQSPKYLFRKEGQNVTLSCEQNLNHDAMYWYRQDPGQGLRLIYYSQIVNDFQKGDIAEGYSVSREKKESFPLTVTSAQKNPTAFYLCASSTRDRYTDTQYFGPGTRLTVL.

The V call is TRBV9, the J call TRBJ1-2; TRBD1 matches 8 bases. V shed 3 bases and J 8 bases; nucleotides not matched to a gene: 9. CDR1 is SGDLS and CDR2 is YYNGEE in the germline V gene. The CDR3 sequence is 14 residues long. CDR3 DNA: TGTGCCAGCAGCGCCCCGGGACAGGTTGGAGGCTACACCTTC. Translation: CASSAPGQVGGYTF.

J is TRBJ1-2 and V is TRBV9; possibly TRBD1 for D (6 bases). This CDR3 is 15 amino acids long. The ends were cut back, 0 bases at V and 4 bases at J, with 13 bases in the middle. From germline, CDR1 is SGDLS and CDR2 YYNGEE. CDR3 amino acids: CASSVAPGHIYGYTF. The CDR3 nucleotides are TGTGCCAGCAGCGTAGCTCCGGGACACATCTATGGCTACACCTTC.

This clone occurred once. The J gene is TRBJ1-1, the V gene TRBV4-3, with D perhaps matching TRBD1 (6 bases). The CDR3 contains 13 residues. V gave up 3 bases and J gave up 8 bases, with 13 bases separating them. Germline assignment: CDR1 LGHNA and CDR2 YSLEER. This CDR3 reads CASSQFLQGEAFF. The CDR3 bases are TGCGCCAGCAGCCAGTTCCTGCAGGGGGAAGCTTTCTTT.

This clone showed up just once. CDR3 region: CASSTLFGQGDTYEQFF. The CDR3 DNA is TGTGCCAGCAGCACCCTTTTTGGACAGGGGGATACATATGAGCAGTTCTTC. This chain uses TRBV14 with TRBJ2-1; 10 nucleotides align to TRBD1. The CDR3 covers 17 residues. The J segment lost 8 bases and the V segment lost 5 bases, leaving 15 bases of the junction unmatched. In germline, CDR1 is SGHDN, CDR2 FVKESK.

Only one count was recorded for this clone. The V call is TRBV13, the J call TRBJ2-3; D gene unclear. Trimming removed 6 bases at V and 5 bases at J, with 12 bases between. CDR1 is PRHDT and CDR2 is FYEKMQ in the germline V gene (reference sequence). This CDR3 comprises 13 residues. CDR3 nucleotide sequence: TGTGCCAGCAGTCGAAATAAGAGAGATACGCAGTATTTT. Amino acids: CASSRNKRDTQYF.

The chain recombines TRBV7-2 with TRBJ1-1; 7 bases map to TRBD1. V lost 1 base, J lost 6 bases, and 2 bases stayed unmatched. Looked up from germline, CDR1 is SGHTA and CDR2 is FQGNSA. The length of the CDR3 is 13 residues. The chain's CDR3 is CASSLVGTAEAFF. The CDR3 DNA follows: TGTGCCAGCAGCTTAGTTGGGACAGCTGAAGCTTTCTTT.

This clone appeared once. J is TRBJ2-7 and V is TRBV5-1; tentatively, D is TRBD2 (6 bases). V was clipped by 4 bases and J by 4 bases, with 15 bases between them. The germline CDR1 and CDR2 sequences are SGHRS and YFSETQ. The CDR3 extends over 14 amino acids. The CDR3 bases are TGCGCCAGCAGCAGGAGGGACGGCACATACGAGCAGTACTTC. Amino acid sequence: CASSRRDGTYEQYF.

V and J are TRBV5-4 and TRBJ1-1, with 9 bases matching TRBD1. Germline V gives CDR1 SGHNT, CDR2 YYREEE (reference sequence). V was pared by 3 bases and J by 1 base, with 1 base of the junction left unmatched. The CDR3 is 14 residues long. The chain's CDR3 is CASSWTGANTEAFF. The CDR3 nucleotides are TGTGCCAGCAGCTGGACAGGGGCGAACACTGAAGCTTTCTTT.

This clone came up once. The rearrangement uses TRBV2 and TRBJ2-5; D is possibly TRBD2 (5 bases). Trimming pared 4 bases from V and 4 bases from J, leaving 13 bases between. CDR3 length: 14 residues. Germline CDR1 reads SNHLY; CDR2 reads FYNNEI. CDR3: CASSVPGMLETQYF. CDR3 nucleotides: TGTGCCAGCAGTGTCCCGGGAATGTTAGAGACCCAGTACTTC.

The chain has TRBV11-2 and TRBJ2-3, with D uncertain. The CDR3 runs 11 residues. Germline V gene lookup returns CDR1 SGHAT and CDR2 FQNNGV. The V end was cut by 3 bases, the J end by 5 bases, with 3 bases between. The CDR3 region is CASSFGDTQYF. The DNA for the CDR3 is TGTGCCAGCAGCTTCGGAGATACGCAGTATTTT.

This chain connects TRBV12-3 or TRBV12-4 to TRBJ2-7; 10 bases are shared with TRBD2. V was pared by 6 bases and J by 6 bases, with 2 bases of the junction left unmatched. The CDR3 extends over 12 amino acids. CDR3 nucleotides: TGTGCCAGCAGGAGCGGGAGGGGCGAGCAGTACTTC. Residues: CASRSGRGEQYF.

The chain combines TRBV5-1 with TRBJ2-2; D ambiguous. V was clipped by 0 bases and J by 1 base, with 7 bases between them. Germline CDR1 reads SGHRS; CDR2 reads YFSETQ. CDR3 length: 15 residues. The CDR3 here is CASSLGAGNTGELFF. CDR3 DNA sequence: TGCGCCAGCAGCTTGGGGGCCGGGAACACCGGGGAGCTGTTTTTT.

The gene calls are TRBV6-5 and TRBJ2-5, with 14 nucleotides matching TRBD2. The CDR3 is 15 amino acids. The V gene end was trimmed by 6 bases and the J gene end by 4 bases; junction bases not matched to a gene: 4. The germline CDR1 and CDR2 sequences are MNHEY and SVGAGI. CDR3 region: CASSAGLAGVETQYF. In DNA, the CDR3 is TGTGCCAGCAGCGCGGGACTAGCGGGAGTAGAGACCCAGTACTTC.

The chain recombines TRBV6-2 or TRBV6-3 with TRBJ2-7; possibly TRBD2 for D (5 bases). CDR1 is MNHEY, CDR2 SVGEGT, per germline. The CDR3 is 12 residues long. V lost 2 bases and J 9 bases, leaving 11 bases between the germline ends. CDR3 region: CASSYRHAGQYV. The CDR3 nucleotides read TGTGCCAGCAGTTACCGACACGCGGGGCAGTACGTC.

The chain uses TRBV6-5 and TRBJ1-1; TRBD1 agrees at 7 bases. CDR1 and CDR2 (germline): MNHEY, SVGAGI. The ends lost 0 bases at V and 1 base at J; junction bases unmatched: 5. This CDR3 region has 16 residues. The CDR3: CASSYSVGTANTEAFF. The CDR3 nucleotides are TGTGCCAGCAGTTACTCGGTAGGGACAGCGAACACTGAAGCTTTCTTT.

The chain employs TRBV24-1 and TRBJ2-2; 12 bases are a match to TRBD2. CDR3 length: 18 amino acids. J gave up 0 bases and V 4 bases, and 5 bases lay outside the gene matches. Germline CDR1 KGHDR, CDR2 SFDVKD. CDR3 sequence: CATSDGTSGPPNTGELFF. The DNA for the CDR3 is TGTGCCACCAGTGACGGGACTAGCGGGCCTCCGAACACCGGGGAGCTGTTTTTT.

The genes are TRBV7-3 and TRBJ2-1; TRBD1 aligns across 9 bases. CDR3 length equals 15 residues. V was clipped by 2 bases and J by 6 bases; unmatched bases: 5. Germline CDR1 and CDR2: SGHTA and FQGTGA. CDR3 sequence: CASSLGTGFINEQFF. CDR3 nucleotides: TGTGCCAGCAGCTTAGGGACAGGGTTCATCAATGAGCAGTTCTTC.

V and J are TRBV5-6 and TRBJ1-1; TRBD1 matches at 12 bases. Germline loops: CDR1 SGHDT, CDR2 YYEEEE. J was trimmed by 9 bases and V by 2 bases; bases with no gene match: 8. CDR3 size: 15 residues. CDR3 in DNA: TGTGCCAGCAGCTTCTATACCGGGACAGGGGGCAAAGCTTTCTTT. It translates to CASSFYTGTGGKAFF.

The CDR3 DNA is TGTGCCAGCAGCGAGACGGGAAAGAGGTTCCACTCCTACAATGAGCAGTTCTTC. The encoded protein is CASSETGKRFHSYNEQFF. The rearrangement uses TRBV14 and TRBJ2-1; the D gene is possibly TRBD2 (5 bases). CDR1 is SGHDN, CDR2 FVKESK, per germline. With 5 bases removed from V and 0 bases from J, the gap between germline ends came to 20 bases. The CDR3 is made up of 18 amino acids.